The 5 T cell receptor beta chains listed next were all sequenced from one sample in a study of cytomegalovirus exposure and HLA in healthy donors. With 60 Vbeta and 13 Jbeta primers, the PCR was carried out. Repertoires were generated with immunoSEQ multiplex PCR, while TCRdb's copy carries only in-frame clones and drops some. The sample carries some 100,000 clones, approximately 81% recorded once. Material: PBMCs. The receptors were sampled from a female donor in good health and CMV-seropositive.

For the CDR3, the DNA is TGTGCCAGCAGGCAAGCGGGGGACCCTGTAGAGACCCAGTACTTC. This translates into CASRQAGDPVETQYF. The V and J genes are TRBV27 and TRBJ2-5; TRBD2 matches at 8 bases. The CDR3 covers 15 residues. The germline V gene encodes CDR1 MNHEY and CDR2 SMNVEV (reference sequence). Trimming removed 6 bases from V and 4 bases from J; junction bases left unmatched: 10.

The chain recombines TRBV27 with TRBJ2-6; weak D call: TRBD1 (5 bases). Trimming cost V 2 bases and J 0 bases, with 14 bases left between them. The CDR3 is made up of 18 amino acids. Germline lookup yields CDR1 MNHEY and CDR2 SMNVEV (reference sequence). The CDR3 DNA reads TGTGCCAGCAGTTTAATTTCAGGGTTAATCTCTGGGGCCAACGTCCTGACTTTC. It codes for CASSLISGLISGANVLTF.

This chain connects TRBV5-4 to TRBJ2-6; tentatively, D is TRBD2 (6 bases). The CDR3 has 16 residues. The germline V gene encodes CDR1 SGHNT and CDR2 YYREEE (reference sequence). V was shortened by 5 bases and J by 0 bases, with 12 bases between the two germline ends. CDR3 sequence (DNA): TGTGCCAGCAGTCCAGGGAGGACCTCTGGGGCCAACGTCCTGACTTTC. Its translation: CASSPGRTSGANVLTF.

The V gene is TRBV7-2, the J gene TRBJ2-7; TRBD1 is a possible D gene (6 bases). Trimming took off 4 bases at V and 6 bases at J, with 16 bases between the two ends. The CDR3 extends over 14 amino acids. Looked up from germline, CDR1 is SGHTA and CDR2 is FQGNSA. The CDR3 is CASSSTRGRGEQYF. The CDR3 DNA reads TGTGCCAGCAGCTCTACTAGGGGGAGAGGCGAGCAGTACTTC.

J is TRBJ2-7 and V is TRBV30, with D perhaps TRBD2 (5 bases). In germline, CDR1 is GTSNPN, CDR2 SVGIG (reference sequence). The V gene lost 0 bases and the J gene lost 0 bases, with 9 bases spanning the gap. The length of the CDR3 is 14 residues. This CDR3 reads CAWSVSGNSYEQYF. The CDR3 bases are TGTGCCTGGAGTGTTTCCGGGAACTCCTACGAGCAGTACTTC.